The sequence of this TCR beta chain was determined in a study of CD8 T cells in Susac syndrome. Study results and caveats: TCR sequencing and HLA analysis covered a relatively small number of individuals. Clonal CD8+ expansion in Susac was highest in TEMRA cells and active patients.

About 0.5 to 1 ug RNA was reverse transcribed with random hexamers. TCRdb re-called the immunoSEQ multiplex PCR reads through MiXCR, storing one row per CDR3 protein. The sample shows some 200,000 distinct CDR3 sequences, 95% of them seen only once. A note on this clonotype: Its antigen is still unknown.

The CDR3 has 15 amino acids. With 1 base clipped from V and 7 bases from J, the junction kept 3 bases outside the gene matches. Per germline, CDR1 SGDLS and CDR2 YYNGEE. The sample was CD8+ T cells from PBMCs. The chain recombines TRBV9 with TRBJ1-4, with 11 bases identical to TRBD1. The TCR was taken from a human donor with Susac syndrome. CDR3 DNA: TGTGCCAGCAGCGTATCGGGACAGGGGGGTGAAAAACTGTTTTTT. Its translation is CASSVSGQGGEKLFF.